The 7 T cell receptor beta chains presented below share a single source sample, sequenced in a study of CD8 T cells in Susac syndrome (dated by TCRdb to 2018 to 2020). Library preparation employed the immunoSEQ multiplex PCR assay. RNA was extracted with the RNeasy kit and roughly 0.45 to 1 ug was reverse transcribed using random hexamers. TCRdb applied fastp at Q25 and MiXCR to the public reads, then kept only in-frame beta chains. Identical CDR3 proteins give one entry, which carries the most common genes and DNA. Counted in this sample were about 130,000 distinct CDR3 sequences; under 95% of them appeared once. The leading ten clones occupy roughly 0.25% of the sample. The material sequenced was CD8+ T cells from PBMCs. These receptors originate from a human donor with multiple sclerosis.

The chain joins TRBV19 to TRBJ1-1; D unresolved. V dropped 6 bases and J dropped 8 bases, with 7 bases sitting between them. The CDR3 loop spans 10 amino acids. CDR1 LNHDA and CDR2 SQIVND come from the germline V gene (reference sequence). The CDR3 sequence is CASRRTEAFF. In DNA, the CDR3 is TGTGCCAGTAGGAGGACGGAAGCTTTCTTT.

The chain links TRBV6-5 to TRBJ1-2; possibly TRBD1 for D (5 bases). CDR1 is MNHEY and CDR2 is SVGAGI in the germline V gene. Trimming pared 2 bases from V and 8 bases from J, leaving 15 bases between. The CDR3 has 14 residues. DNA of the CDR3: TGTGCCAGCAGTTACATCTCTGGGGGGACCGGCTACACCTTC. This translates into CASSYISGGTGYTF.

The chain links TRBV27 to TRBJ2-1, with D perhaps matching TRBD1 or TRBD2 (6 bases each). Germline-derived CDR1 and CDR2 are MNHEY and SMNVEV (reference sequence). The ends were cut back, 7 bases at V and 8 bases at J, with 15 bases in the middle. The CDR3 runs 13 residues. The CDR3 sequence: CASNPRGPHEQFF. CDR3 nucleotide sequence: TGTGCCAGCAACCCTCGGGGGCCACATGAGCAGTTCTTC.

The chain recombines TRBV3-1 with TRBJ2-2; D call uncertain. The CDR3 contains 15 residues. Germline V gene data show CDR1 as LGHDT and CDR2 as YNNKEL (reference sequence). V was cut by 0 bases and J by 7 bases, with 12 bases left in between. CDR3 loop: CASSQDLTAFGELFF. The CDR3 DNA reads TGTGCCAGCAGCCAAGACCTTACAGCTTTCGGGGAGCTGTTTTTT. Full variable domain (remainder filled in from reference TRBV3-1 and TRBJ2-2): DTAVSQTPKYLVTQMGNDKSIKCEQNLGHDTMYWYKQDSKKFLKIMFSYNNKELIINETVPNRFSPKSPDKAHLNLHINSLELGDSAVYFCASSQDLTAFGELFFGEGSRLTVL.

V is TRBV12-3 or TRBV12-4 and J is TRBJ2-1; TRBD2 matches at 8 bases. CDR3 length: 13 residues. Unmatched junction bases numbered 5, after V lost 4 bases and J lost 9 bases. As DNA, the CDR3 is TGTGCCAGCAGTTCCGATCTAGCGGGTGAGCAGTTCTTC. Amino acid sequence: CASSSDLAGEQFF.

The chain joins TRBV3-1 to TRBJ1-5, with a possible D match to TRBD1 (5 bases). The germline V gene encodes CDR1 LGHDT and CDR2 YNNKEL (reference sequence). The CDR3 loop spans 15 amino acids. The V and J ends lost 1 base and 7 bases respectively, with 14 bases between them. CDR3 sequence (DNA): TGTGCCAGCAGCCAAGGGACAACGGTCTGGCAGCCCCAGCATTTT. Translated, it gives CASSQGTTVWQPQHF.

This clonotype appeared once. V usage is TRBV5-1 and J usage is TRBJ2-5; no clear D gene. V lost 3 bases and J lost 2, with 14 bases in between. The CDR3 runs to 15 residues. The V gene's germline CDR1 is SGHRS and CDR2 YFSETQ. The CDR3 DNA reads TGCGCCAGCAGCTGGGCCCGGAATCTTCAAGAGACCCAGTACTTC. This translates into CASSWARNLQETQYF.